A selection of T cell receptor beta chains follows, all from one sample in a study of T cell changes during pregnancy in multiple sclerosis. Profiling relied on immunoSEQ multiplex PCR, and the TCRdb table lists in-frame clones only, not all of them. Of roughly 100,000 clones in the sample, roughly 93% were seen once. Here the sequenced sample was peripheral blood, taken after pregnancy. These receptor sequences come from a female donor with multiple sclerosis, enrolled in a pregnancy study. CDR3s include the opening cysteine and the closing phenylalanine or tryptophan. D genes are given only for firm matches. The size entry is marked missing in some rows and otherwise reads once, few, many or a size class.

>TRBJ2-1|TRBV4-1|TRBD1|.
TGCGCCAGCAGCCAGGGGACAGGGGGCGCGGAGTTCTTC
CASSQGTGGAEFF
>TRBJ2-2|TRBV6-1|TRBD1|.
TGTGCCAGCAGTGTACAGGGGGCCCAAGAGCTGTTTTTT
CASSVQGAQELFF
>TRBJ2-3|TRBV19|.|.
TGTGCCAGTAGTATAAGGAGGAGGGCGGCAGATACGCAGTATTTT
CASSIRRRAADTQYF
>TRBJ1-5|TRBV10-3|.|.
TGTGCCATCAGCTCGACATCCCGTCAGCCCCAGCATTTT
CAISSTSRQPQHF
>TRBJ1-3|TRBV30|.|.
TGTGCCCTGGCTACGGGAAGCTCTGGAAACACCATATATTTT
CALATGSSGNTIYF
>TRBJ2-7|TRBV2|.|.
TGTGCCAGCAGTGAACTATTGGCCGCGGGGACCTACGAGCAGTACTTC
CASSELLAAGTYEQYF
>TRBJ1-1|TRBV7-8|TRBD1|.
TGTGCCAGCAGCGAGACGGACAGGGTTGGCACTGAAGCTTTCTTT
CASSETDRVGTEAFF
>TRBJ2-3|TRBV15|TRBD2|.
TGTGCCACCAGCCCCGAGGCTAGCGGGGCCACAGATACGCAGTATTTT
CATSPEASGATDTQYF
>TRBJ2-7|TRBV2|.|.
TGTGCCAGCAGTGAATCTTCCTACGAGCAGTACTTC
CASSESSYEQYF
>TRBJ1-1|TRBV6-1|TRBD1|.
TGTGCCAGCAGTGTCCGGACAGGGCCGAACACTGAAGCTTTCTTT
CASSVRTGPNTEAFF
>TRBJ2-7|TRBV7-2|.|few
TGTGCCAGCAGCTTGAGGAGGGGCAGTTCCTACGAGCAGTACTTC
CASSLRRGSSYEQYF
>TRBJ1-2|TRBV4-1|TRBD1|.
TGCGCCAGCAGCCAACCATTGGACAGGCGCATCGGTGGCTACACCTTC
CASSQPLDRRIGGYTF
>TRBJ1-2|TRBV2|TRBD1|.
TGTGCCAGCAGTCCCCCGCCCGACAGGGTGGTATCCCACTCGGAAAACTATGGCTACACCTTC
CASSPPPDRVVSHSENYGYTF
>TRBJ2-1|TRBV5-1|TRBD1|.
TGCGCCAGCAGCTTGCGACAGGGAATCAATGAGCAGTTCTTC
CASSLRQGINEQFF
>TRBJ1-6|TRBV9|TRBD1|.
TGTGCCAGCAGCACCCAGACAGGGGGGAATTCACCCCTCCACTTT
CASSTQTGGNSPLHF
>TRBJ1-3|TRBV9|.|once
TGTGCCAGCAGCGTACGGGGGGCCGGTGGAAACACCATATATTTT
CASSVRGAGGNTIYF
>TRBJ2-7|TRBV9|TRBD2|once
TGTGCCAGCAGCGTCCAGGCCAGCGGGAGTTTTAGGGAGCAGTACTTC
CASSVQASGSFREQYF
>TRBJ2-1|TRBV18|TRBD2|.
TGTGCCAGCTCACCACCGACGGGACTAGCGGGGGGCTCCTACAATGAGCAGTTCTTC
CASSPPTGLAGGSYNEQFF
>TRBJ2-4|TRBV15|TRBD2|.
TGTGCCACCTCTCATCGGACTAGCGGGATCGGAACCAAAAACATTCAGTACTTC
CATSHRTSGIGTKNIQYF
>TRBJ1-2|TRBV10-3|TRBD1|.
TGTGCCATCAGTGAGCCGGGACAGACTGGGAACTATGGCTACACCTTC
CAISEPGQTGNYGYTF
>TRBJ2-1|TRBV5-1|TRBD2|.
TGCGCCAGCAGGTCCGGGACTAGCGGGGGCCGCACTAGCTCCTACAATGAGCAGTTCTTC
CASRSGTSGGRTSSYNEQFF
>TRBJ2-2|TRBV10-1|.|.
TGCGCCAGCAGTGAGTCGGCCTTAGGATTAGGGGCCGGGGAGCTGTTTTTT
CASSESALGLGAGELFF
>TRBJ2-2|TRBV7-3|.|.
TGTGCCAGCAGCCCGGGGACAGGGGAGCTGTTTTTT
CASSPGTGELFF
>TRBJ1-2|TRBV4-3|.|once
TGCGCCAGCAGCCCGGGACTGGGCTATGGCTACACCTTC
CASSPGLGYGYTF
>TRBJ2-7|TRBV2|.|.
TGTGCCAGCAGTGAAGCGGTACAAGGAGGGCCCTACGAGCAGTACTTC
CASSEAVQGGPYEQYF
>TRBJ2-3|TRBV28|TRBD2|.
TGTGCCAGCCAGCTAGCGGGAAGAGGGGGAGATACGCAGTATTTT
CASQLAGRGGDTQYF
>TRBJ1-1|TRBV4-1|TRBD1|.
TGCGCCAGCAGCCAGGCGCTGGACAGGGGGCGGACTGAAGCTTTCTTT
CASSQALDRGRTEAFF
>TRBJ2-5|TRBV19|TRBD1|.
TGTGCCAGTAGTTTGAGGGGACAGGGGTACCAAGAGACCCAGTACTTC
CASSLRGQGYQETQYF
>TRBJ2-7|TRBV7-9|TRBD1|few
TGTGCCACCCGACAGGGGGTTAACGAGCAGTACTTC
CATRQGVNEQYF
>TRBJ2-5|TRBV2|.|.
TGTGCCAGCAGTGCGGGACATCACCAAGAGACCCAGTACTTC
CASSAGHHQETQYF
>TRBJ2-7|TRBV4-3|TRBD2|.
TGCGCCAGCAGCCAAATTAGCGGGACCGAGCAGTACTTC
CASSQISGTEQYF
>TRBJ2-3|TRBV6-5|TRBD2|.
TGTGCCAGCACAGCGGGAGTGGCAGATACGCAGTATTTT
CASTAGVADTQYF
>TRBJ1-3|TRBV2|TRBD1|.
TGTGCCAGCAGCCTCGGACAGGGCTCTGGAAACACCATATATTTT
CASSLGQGSGNTIYF
>TRBJ1-4|TRBV21-1|.|once
TGTGCCAGCAGCCCTCCAGGAAAACGGACAGGGATTAATGAAAAACTGTTTTTT
CASSPPGKRTGINEKLFF
>TRBJ2-2|TRBV7-9|.|.
TGTGCCAGCAGCTTAATCGGCGGCACCGGGGAGCTGTTTTTT
CASSLIGGTGELFF
>TRBJ2-1|TRBV7-9|TRBD1|.
TGTGCCAGCAGCCCCTCCGGGACAGGGGGCCTCAATGAGCAGTTCTTC
CASSPSGTGGLNEQFF